Each of the 9 T cell receptor beta chains below was sequenced from the same sample in a study of T cell responses to AZD1222 COVID-19 vaccine. Assay: immunoSEQ multiplex PCR; the TCRdb copy retains only in-frame clones and omits some. The sample carries 99,000 or so clones, 87% recorded once. Sequences were derived from peripheral blood, sampled on day 0 of AZD1222 vaccination. These receptors were obtained from an adult in good health.

The chain joins TRBV24-1 to TRBJ1-1; no reliable D call. The CDR3 extends over 16 amino acids. The V gene lost 5 bases and the J gene lost 6 bases, with 21 bases spanning the gap. Germline V gene lookup returns CDR1 KGHDR and CDR2 SFDVKD. CDR3: CATSVWIGPKFAEAFF. The CDR3 bases are TGTGCCACCAGTGTCTGGATAGGGCCGAAATTCGCTGAAGCTTTCTTT.

V usage is TRBV6-6 and J usage is TRBJ1-5; 9 bases line up with TRBD1. Germline CDR1 is MNHNY and CDR2 is SVGAGI (reference sequence). V was pared by 3 bases and J by 4 bases, with 4 bases of the junction left unmatched. The CDR3 totals 15 residues. This CDR3 is CASSYRGTGNQPQHF. DNA of the CDR3: TGTGCCAGCAGTTATCGAGGGACAGGGAATCAGCCCCAGCATTTT.

The chain has TRBV9 and TRBJ2-1, with D unresolved. Germline CDR1 is SGDLS and CDR2 is YYNGEE. The length of the CDR3 is 12 residues. Trimming removed 2 bases from V and 7 bases from J, with 7 bases in between. This CDR3 reads CASSVGKNEQFF. As DNA, the CDR3 is TGTGCCAGCAGCGTTGGGAAGAATGAGCAGTTCTTC.

The DNA of the CDR3 is TGTGCCAGCAGTTACAATTTCAGGACAGGCAAAAGTGAAGCTTTCTTT. Amino acids: CASSYNFRTGKSEAFF. The chain is built from TRBV6-2 or TRBV6-3 and TRBJ1-1; 7 nucleotides match TRBD1. The CDR3 is 16 residues long. Germline assignment: CDR1 MNHEY and CDR2 SVGEGT. The trim removed 2 bases at V and 7 bases at J, leaving 13 bases unmatched.

V and J are TRBV7-6 and TRBJ2-7; TRBD2 might be the D (5 bases). The germline V and J ends were trimmed by 1 base and 5 bases, with 6 bases remaining between them. Per the germline V gene, CDR1 is SGHVS and CDR2 is FNYEAQ. This CDR3 is built from 12 residues. CDR3 sequence reads: CASSLVGNEQYF. CDR3 nucleotide sequence: TGTGCCAGCAGCTTAGTCGGGAACGAGCAGTACTTC.

This chain uses TRBV29-1 with TRBJ1-1; D is perhaps TRBD1 (6 bases). V lost 6 bases and J 0 bases, leaving 11 bases between the germline ends. Germline CDR1 reads SQVTM; CDR2 reads ANQGSEA. The CDR3 totals 13 residues. The CDR3: CSVPGQLNTEAFF. The CDR3 nucleotides are TGCAGCGTGCCCGGACAGCTGAACACTGAAGCTTTCTTT.

This chain connects TRBV7-9 to TRBJ1-1; tentative D call: TRBD1 (5 bases). The V gene lost 1 base and the J gene lost 5 bases, with 14 bases spanning the gap. Germline V gene data show CDR1 as SEHNR and CDR2 as FQNEAQ (reference sequence). The CDR3 is 15 residues long. The CDR3 spells CASSLGASGRTEAFF. DNA of the CDR3: TGTGCCAGCAGCTTAGGCGCGTCAGGGAGGACTGAAGCTTTCTTT.

DNA of the CDR3: TGTGCCAGCAGTCCCGGGGGGCTAGCGGGGAATGAGCAGTTCTTC. Translation: CASSPGGLAGNEQFF. The chain recombines TRBV6-2 or TRBV6-3 with TRBJ2-1, with TRBD2 identical over 9 bases. CDR3 length: 15 residues. The germline gives CDR1 MNHEY, CDR2 SVGEGT. V shed 5 bases and J 7 bases; nucleotides not matched to a gene: 9.

This clone was detected a few times. This chain links TRBV27 with TRBJ1-2; D is unclear. This CDR3 spans 13 amino acids. Germline V gene data show CDR1 as MNHEY and CDR2 as SMNVEV (reference sequence). V gave up 5 bases and J gave up 2 bases, with 9 bases separating them. This chain's CDR3 is CASSPQVNYGYTF. As DNA, the CDR3 is TGTGCCAGCAGTCCCCAGGTGAACTATGGCTACACCTTC.